The entry below describes one T cell receptor beta chain. Its matching antigen is unknown. The CDR3 length is 13 residues. Trimming took 10 bases from V and 5 from J; bases not matched to a gene: 4. Germline V CDR1 and CDR2: MDHEN, SYDVKM. Use of 60 Vbeta and 13 Jbeta primers characterized the PCR. Assay used: immunoSEQ multiplex PCR; TCRdb lists only in-frame clones, some missing. The sample holds roughly 73,000 clones. This sample is drawn from a study of cytomegalovirus exposure and HLA in healthy donors. The study's findings and limits: According to a later analysis, donors in an Asian-associated ancestry cluster reportedly had fewer N-insertions than the approximately 670-donor mean. About 90% or about 30% of the time was how often most TCR beta V segments were productive, according to an earlier analysis. In vitro data verified a few CMV-associated chains as specific for CMV antigens.

The chain recombines TRBV28 with TRBJ1-4, with 10 bases aligning to TRBD1. Sequenced material: PBMCs. The TCR sequence derives from a female donor in good health and CMV-seropositive. CDR3 loop: CATRQGANEKLFF. The DNA for the CDR3 is TGTGCCACTCGACAGGGGGCGAATGAAAAACTGTTTTTT.